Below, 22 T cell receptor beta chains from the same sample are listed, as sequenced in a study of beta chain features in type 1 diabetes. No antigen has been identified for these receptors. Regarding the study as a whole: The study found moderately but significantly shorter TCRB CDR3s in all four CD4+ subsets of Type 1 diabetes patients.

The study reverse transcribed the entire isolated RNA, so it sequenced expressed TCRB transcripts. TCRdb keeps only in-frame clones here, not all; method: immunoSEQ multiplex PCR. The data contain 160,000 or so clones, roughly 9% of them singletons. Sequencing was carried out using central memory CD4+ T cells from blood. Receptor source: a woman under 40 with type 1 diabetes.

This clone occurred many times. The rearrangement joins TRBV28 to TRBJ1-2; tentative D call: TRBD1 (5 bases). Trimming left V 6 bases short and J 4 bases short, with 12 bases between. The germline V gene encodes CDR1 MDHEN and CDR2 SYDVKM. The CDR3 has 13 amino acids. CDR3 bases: TGTGCCAGCAGCCCAGGGTATTCCTATGGCTACACCTTC. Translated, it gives CASSPGYSYGYTF.

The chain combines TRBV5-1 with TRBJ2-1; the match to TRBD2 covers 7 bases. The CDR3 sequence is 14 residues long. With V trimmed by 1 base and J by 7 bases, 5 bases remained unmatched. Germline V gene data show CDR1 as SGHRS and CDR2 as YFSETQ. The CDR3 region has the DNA TGCGCCAGCAGCTTGCGGGGAGGGAGGAATGAGCAGTTCTTC. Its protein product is CASSLRGGRNEQFF.

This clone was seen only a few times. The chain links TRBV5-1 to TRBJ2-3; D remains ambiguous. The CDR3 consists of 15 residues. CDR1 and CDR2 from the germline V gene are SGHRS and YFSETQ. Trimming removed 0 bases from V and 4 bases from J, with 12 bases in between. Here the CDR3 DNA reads TGCGCCAGCAGCTTGGAAGTCAGTTTGTCAGATACGCAGTATTTT. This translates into CASSLEVSLSDTQYF.

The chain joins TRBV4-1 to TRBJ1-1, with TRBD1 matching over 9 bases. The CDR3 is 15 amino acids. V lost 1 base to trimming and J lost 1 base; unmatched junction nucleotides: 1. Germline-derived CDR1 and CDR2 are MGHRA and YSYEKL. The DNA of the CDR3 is TGCGCCAGCAGCCAAGGGGACAGGGCGAACACTGAAGCTTTCTTT. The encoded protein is CASSQGDRANTEAFF.

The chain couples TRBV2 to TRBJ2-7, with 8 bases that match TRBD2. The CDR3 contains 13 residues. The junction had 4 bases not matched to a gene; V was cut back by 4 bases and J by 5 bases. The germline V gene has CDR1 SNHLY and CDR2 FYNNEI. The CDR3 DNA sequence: TGTGCCAGCAGTGGACTAGCGAGGAACGAGCAGTACTTC. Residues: CASSGLARNEQYF. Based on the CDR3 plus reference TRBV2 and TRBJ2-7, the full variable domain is EPEVTQTPSHQVTQMGQEVILRCVPISNHLYFYWYRQILGQKVEFLVSFYNNEISEKSEIFDDQFSVERPDGSNFTLKIRSTKLEDSAMYFCASSGLARNEQYFGPGTRLTVT.

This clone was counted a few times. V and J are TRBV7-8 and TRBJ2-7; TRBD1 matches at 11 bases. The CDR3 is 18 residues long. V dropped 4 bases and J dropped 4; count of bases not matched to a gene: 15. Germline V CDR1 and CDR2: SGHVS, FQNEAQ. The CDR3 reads CASSSSLLSGTGGYEQYF. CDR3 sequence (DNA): TGTGCCAGCAGCTCCAGCTTACTCTCCGGGACAGGGGGGTACGAGCAGTACTTC.

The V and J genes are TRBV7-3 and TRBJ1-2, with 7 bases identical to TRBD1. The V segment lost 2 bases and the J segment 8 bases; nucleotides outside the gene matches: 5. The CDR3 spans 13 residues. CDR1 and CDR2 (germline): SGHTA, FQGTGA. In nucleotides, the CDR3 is TGTGCCAGCAGCTTACACAGGGGCGGAGGCTACACCTTC. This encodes CASSLHRGGGYTF.

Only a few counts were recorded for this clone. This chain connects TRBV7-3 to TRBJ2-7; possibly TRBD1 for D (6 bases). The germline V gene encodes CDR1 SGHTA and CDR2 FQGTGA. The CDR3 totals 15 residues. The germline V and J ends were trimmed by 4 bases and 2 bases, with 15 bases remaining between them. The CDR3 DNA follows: TGTGCCAGCAGCTCCCAGGCAGGGGCGACCTACGAGCAGTACTTC. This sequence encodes CASSSQAGATYEQYF. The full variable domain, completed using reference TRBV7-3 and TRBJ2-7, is GAGVSQTPSNKVTEKGKYVELRCDPISGHTALYWYRQSLGQGPEFLIYFQGTGAADDSGLPNDRFFAVRPEGSVSTLKIQRTERGDSAVYLCASSSQAGATYEQYFGPGTRLTVT.

The CDR3 sequence is CAWRFPGGGQYF. The CDR3 bases are TGTGCCTGGAGGTTTCCTGGAGGCGGGCAGTACTTC. The chain recombines TRBV30 with TRBJ2-7; D perhaps matches TRBD2 (5 bases). The CDR3 sequence is 12 residues long. The V gene's germline CDR1 is GTSNPN and CDR2 SVGIG (reference sequence). The V end was cut by 3 bases, the J end by 9 bases, with 15 bases between.

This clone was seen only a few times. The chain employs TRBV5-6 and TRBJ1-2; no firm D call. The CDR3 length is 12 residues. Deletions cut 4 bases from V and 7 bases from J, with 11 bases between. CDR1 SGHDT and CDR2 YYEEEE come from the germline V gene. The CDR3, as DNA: TGTGCCAGCAGCCCGTCGCGGGTTGGCTACACCTTC. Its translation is CASSPSRVGYTF.

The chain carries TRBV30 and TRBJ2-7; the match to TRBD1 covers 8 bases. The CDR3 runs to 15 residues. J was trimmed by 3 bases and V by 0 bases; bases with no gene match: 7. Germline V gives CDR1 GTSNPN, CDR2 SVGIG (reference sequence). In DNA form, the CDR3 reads TGTGCCTGGAGTGTACCCAGGGGGCCCTACTACGAGCAGTACTTC. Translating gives CAWSVPRGPYYEQYF.

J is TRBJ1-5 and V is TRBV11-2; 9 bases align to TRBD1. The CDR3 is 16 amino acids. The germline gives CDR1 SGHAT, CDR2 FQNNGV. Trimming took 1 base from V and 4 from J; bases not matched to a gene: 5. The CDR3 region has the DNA TGTGCCAGCAGCTTAGTTGGAGGACAGGGGAATCAGCCCCAGCATTTT. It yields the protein CASSLVGGQGNQPQHF.

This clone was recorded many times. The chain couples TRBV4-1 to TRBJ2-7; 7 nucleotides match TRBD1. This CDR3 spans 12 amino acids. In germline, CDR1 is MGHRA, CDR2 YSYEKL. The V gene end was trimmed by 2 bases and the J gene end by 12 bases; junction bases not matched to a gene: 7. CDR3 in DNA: TGCGCCAGCAGCCAATCCACAGGGGATCCGTACTTC. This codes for CASSQSTGDPYF.

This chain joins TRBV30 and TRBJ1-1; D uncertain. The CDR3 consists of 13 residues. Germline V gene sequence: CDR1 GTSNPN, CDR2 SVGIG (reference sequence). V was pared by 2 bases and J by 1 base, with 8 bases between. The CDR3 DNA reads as TGTGCCTGGAGTCTTACAACGAACACTGAAGCTTTCTTT. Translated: CAWSLTTNTEAFF.

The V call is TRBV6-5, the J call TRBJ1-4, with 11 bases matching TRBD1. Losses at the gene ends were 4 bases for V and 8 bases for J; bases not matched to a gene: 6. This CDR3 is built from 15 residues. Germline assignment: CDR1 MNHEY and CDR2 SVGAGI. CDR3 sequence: CASSSGTGGFEKLFF. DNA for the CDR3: TGTGCCAGCAGTTCAGGGACAGGGGGTTTCGAAAAACTGTTTTTT.

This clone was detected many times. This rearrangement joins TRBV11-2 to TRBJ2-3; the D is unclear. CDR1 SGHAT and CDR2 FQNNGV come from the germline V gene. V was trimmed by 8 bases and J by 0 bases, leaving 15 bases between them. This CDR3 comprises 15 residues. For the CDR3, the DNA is TGTGCCAGCTTCCCCGTTCGAACTAGCACAGATACGCAGTATTTT. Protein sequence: CASFPVRTSTDTQYF.

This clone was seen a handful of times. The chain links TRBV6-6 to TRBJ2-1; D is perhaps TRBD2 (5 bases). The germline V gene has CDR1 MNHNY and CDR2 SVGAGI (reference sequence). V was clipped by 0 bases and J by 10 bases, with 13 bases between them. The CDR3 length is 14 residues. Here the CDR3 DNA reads TGTGCCAGCAGTTACTCGGCCGCTAGCATGGAGCAGTTCTTC. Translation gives CASSYSAASMEQFF.

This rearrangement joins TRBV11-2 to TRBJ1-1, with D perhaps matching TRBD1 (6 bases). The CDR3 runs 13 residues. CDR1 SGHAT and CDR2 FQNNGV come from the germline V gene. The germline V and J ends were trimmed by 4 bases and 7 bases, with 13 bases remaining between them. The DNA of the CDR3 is TGTGCCAGCAGCTCTCGGACAGCCTATGAAGCTTTCTTT. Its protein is CASSSRTAYEAFF.

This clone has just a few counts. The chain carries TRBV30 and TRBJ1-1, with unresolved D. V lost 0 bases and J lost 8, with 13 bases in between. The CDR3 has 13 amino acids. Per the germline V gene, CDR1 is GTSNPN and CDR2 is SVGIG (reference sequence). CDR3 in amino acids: CAWSVISGYEAFF. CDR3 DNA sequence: TGTGCCTGGAGTGTAATATCGGGATACGAAGCTTTCTTT.

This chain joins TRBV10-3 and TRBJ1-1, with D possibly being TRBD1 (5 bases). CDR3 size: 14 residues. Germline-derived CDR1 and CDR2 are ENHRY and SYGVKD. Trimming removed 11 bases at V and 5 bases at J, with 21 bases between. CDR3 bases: TGTGCCGCCGCCCGGGAGGGGAAAGGGACTGAAGCTTTCTTT. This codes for CAAAREGKGTEAFF.

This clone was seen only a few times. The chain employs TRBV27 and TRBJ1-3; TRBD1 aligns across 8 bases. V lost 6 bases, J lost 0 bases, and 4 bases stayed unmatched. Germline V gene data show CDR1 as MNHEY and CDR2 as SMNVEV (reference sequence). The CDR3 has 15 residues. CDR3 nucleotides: TGTGCCAGCAGCCGGACAGGGTCCTCTGGAAACACCATATATTTT. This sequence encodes CASSRTGSSGNTIYF.

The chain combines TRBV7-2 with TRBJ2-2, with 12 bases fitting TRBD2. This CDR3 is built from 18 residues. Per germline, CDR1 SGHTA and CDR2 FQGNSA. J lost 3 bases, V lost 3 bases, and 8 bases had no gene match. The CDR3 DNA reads TGTGCCAGCAGCTTTGGGTCTAGCGGGAGGGTATACACCGGGGAGCTGTTTTTT. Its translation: CASSFGSSGRVYTGELFF.